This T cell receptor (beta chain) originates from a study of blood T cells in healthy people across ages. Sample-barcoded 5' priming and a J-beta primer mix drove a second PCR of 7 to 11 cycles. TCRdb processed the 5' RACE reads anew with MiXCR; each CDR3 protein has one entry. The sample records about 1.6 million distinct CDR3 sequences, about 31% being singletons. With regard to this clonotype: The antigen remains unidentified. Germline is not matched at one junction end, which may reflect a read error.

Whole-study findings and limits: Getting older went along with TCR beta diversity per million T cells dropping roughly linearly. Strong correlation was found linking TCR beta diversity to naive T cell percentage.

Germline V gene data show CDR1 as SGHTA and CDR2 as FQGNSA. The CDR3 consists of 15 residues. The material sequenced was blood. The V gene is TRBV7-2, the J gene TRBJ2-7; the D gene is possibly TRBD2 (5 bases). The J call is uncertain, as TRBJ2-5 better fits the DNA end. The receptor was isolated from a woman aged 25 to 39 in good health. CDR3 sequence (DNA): TGTGCCAGCAGCCCCGGAGGCCACAGCCAAGGGACCCAGTACTTC. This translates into CASSPGGHSQGTQYF.